What follows are 7 T cell receptor beta chains derived from one specimen sequenced in a study of Graves' ophthalmopathy and Graves' hyperthyroidism. Amplification of the TCR beta CDR3 regions used RNA transcripts (as template). The authors performed first-round RT-PCR with HTBI primers and then a second-round multiplex PCR. TCRdb used MiXCR to reprocess the multiplex PCR reads, holding one entry per CDR3 protein. The profile shows around 1,200,000 distinct CDR3 sequences, roughly 35% of them singletons. Sequences were obtained from peripheral blood or thyroid tissue (not recorded which). The receptors stem from an adult man with Graves' hyperthyroidism.

This clonotype was seen a single time. At one end, the junction sequence differs from germline, possibly due to a read error. This sequence joins TRBV4-1 and TRBJ2-7; TRBD2 aligns across 9 bases. Per germline, CDR1 MGHRA and CDR2 YSYEKL. The CDR3 sequence is 18 residues long. The DNA of the CDR3 is TGTGCCAGCAGCCAATCAGACACGCTTAGCGGGAGCTCCTACGAGCAGTACTTC. This sequence encodes CASSQSDTLSGSSYEQYF.

The chain carries TRBV7-9 and TRBJ2-7, with a weak D call TRBD2 (6 bases). The germline V gene has CDR1 SEHNR and CDR2 FQNEAQ (reference sequence). The length of the CDR3 is 13 residues. Between the trimmed V and J ends, which lost 9 bases and 5 bases, there was a span of 17 bases. The DNA for the CDR3 is TGTGCCAGAAGGAGGGCCCTCTCGGACGAGCAGTACTTC. Protein sequence: CARRRALSDEQYF.

The chain is built from TRBV11-2 and TRBJ2-7; D gene unclear. Germline CDR1 reads SGHAT; CDR2 reads FQNNGV. The CDR3 length is 13 residues. The ends were cut back, 5 bases at V and 7 bases at J, with 15 bases in the middle. The CDR3 here is CASSPHRSNEQYF. For the CDR3, the DNA is TGTGCCAGCAGCCCTCACCGGTCGAATGAGCAGTACTTC.

This clonotype was detected ten times or more. The V call is TRBV7-8, the J call TRBJ1-5; maybe TRBD1 (5 bases). This CDR3 comprises 16 residues. V was pared by 1 base and J by 3 bases, with 13 bases between. Germline V lookup: CDR1 SGHVS, CDR2 FQNEAQ. This CDR3 reads CASSLVGPGNNQPQHF. CDR3 bases: TGTGCCAGCAGCTTAGTGGGACCTGGTAACAATCAGCCCCAGCATTTT. The full variable domain, completed using reference TRBV7-8 and TRBJ1-5, is GAGVSQSPRYKVAKRGQDVALRCDPISGHVSLFWYQQALGQGPEFLTYFQNEAQLDKSGLPSDRFFAERPEGSVSTLKIQRTQQEDSAVYLCASSLVGPGNNQPQHFGDGTRLSIL.

This clonotype has a count of ten or more. The gene calls are TRBV29-1 and TRBJ2-2, with TRBD2 matching over 12 bases. With 5 bases clipped from V and 2 bases from J, the junction kept 3 bases outside the gene matches. Germline V lookup: CDR1 SQVTM, CDR2 ANQGSEA. The CDR3 covers 15 residues. CDR3 protein: CSVSGLAGNTGELFF. The CDR3 DNA sequence: TGCAGCGTTTCGGGACTAGCGGGCAACACCGGGGAGCTGTTTTTT.

The genes are TRBV25-1 and TRBJ1-1; 7 nucleotides agree with TRBD1. CDR1 and CDR2 (germline): MGHDK, SYGVNS. The CDR3 extends over 16 amino acids. V lost 4 bases, J lost 1 base, and 9 bases stayed unmatched. CDR3 DNA: TGTGCCAGCAGTGGCCGGGACAGCAAGAGGAACACTGAAGCTTTCTTT. Its translation is CASSGRDSKRNTEAFF.

J is TRBJ1-2 and V is TRBV2; maybe TRBD1 (6 bases). Germline-derived CDR1 and CDR2 are SNHLY and FYNNEI. This CDR3 contains 15 residues. Deletions cut 7 bases from V and 7 bases from J, with 22 bases between. The CDR3 spells CASNPSWGAPGGYTF. The CDR3 DNA is TGTGCCAGCAATCCGTCGTGGGGGGCCCCGGGTGGCTACACCTTC.